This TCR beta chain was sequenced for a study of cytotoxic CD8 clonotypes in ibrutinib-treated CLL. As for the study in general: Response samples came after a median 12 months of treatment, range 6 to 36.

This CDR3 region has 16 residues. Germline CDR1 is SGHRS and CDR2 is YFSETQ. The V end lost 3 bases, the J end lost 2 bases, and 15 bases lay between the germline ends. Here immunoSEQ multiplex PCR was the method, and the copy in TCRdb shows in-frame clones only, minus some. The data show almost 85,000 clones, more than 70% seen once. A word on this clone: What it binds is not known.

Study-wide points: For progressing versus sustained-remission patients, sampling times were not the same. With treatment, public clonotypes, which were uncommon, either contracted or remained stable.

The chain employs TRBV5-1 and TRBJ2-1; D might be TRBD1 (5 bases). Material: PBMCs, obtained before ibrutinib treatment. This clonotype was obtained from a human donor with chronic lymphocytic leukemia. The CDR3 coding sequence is TGCGCCAGCAGCTCGCCTTCGGACAACCCCTACAATGAGCAGTTCTTC. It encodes CASSSPSDNPYNEQFF.